The 14 T cell receptor beta chains below were found in one sample sequenced in a study of beta chain features in type 1 diabetes. Which antigens these TCRs recognize remains unknown. The study's findings and limits: In all four CD4+ subsets, TCRB CDR3 length was significantly, moderately reduced in type 1 diabetes.

Investigators reverse transcribed all isolated RNA, so they sequenced expressed TCRB transcripts. Sequenced by immunoSEQ multiplex PCR; TCRdb stores in-frame clones only, minus some. The sample comprises hundreds of thousands of clones, about an eighth of which are singletons, and less than 0.025% rests with the top ten. The sample was naive CD4+ T cells from blood. The receptors were gathered from a man aged 18 to 35 with type 1 diabetes.

The rearrangement uses TRBV30 and TRBJ1-3; D remains unclear. The V end lost 0 bases, the J end lost 10 bases, and 10 bases lay between the germline ends. CDR3 length: 12 amino acids. Per the germline V gene, CDR1 is GTSNPN and CDR2 is SVGIG (reference sequence). CDR3 DNA sequence: TGTGCCTGGAGTGTTTCGGGGAAAACCATATATTTT. The encoded protein is CAWSVSGKTIYF. The complete variable domain, with remaining parts taken from reference TRBV30 and TRBJ1-3, reads SQTIHQWPATLVQPVGSPLSLECTVEGTSNPNLYWYRQAAGRGLQLLFYSVGIGQISSEVPQNLSASRPQDRQFILSSKKLLLSDSGFYLCAWSVSGKTIYFGEGSWLTVV.

This clone has just a few counts. J is TRBJ1-2 and V is TRBV2; TRBD1 matches 9 bases. V shed 7 bases, J shed 4 bases, and the junction held 4 bases outside the gene matches. The length of the CDR3 is 13 residues. Germline-derived CDR1 and CDR2 are SNHLY and FYNNEI. Here the CDR3 DNA reads TGTGCCAGCACCAAGGACAGGGGCTATGGCTACACCTTC. Its protein product is CASTKDRGYGYTF.

The chain is built from TRBV29-1 and TRBJ1-1; 7 bases fit TRBD1. V lost 8 bases and J lost 2; bases outside the gene matches: 8. Germline loops: CDR1 SQVTM, CDR2 ANQGSEA. The CDR3 extends over 13 amino acids. The CDR3 loop reads CSPLTGINTEAFF. In DNA, the CDR3 is TGCAGCCCTCTGACAGGGATTAACACTGAAGCTTTCTTT.

The chain uses TRBV9 and TRBJ2-3; D is ambiguous. The length of the CDR3 is 15 residues. Germline V lookup: CDR1 SGDLS, CDR2 YYNGEE. V lost 0 bases, J lost 4 bases, and 12 bases lay in between. CDR3 amino acids: CASSVGGRLADTQYF. The CDR3 DNA is TGTGCCAGCAGCGTAGGAGGCAGGCTCGCAGATACGCAGTATTTT.

This clone was seen more than once but under ten times. The gene calls are TRBV5-1 and TRBJ2-5; 10 bases are shared with TRBD2. This CDR3 contains 16 residues. With 1 base clipped from V and 5 bases from J, the junction kept 8 bases outside the gene matches. CDR1 and CDR2 (germline): SGHRS, YFSETQ. CDR3 amino acids: CASSLPSGGAPETQYF. As DNA, the CDR3 is TGCGCCAGCAGCTTGCCCAGCGGGGGGGCCCCGGAGACCCAGTACTTC.

The J gene is TRBJ1-5, the V gene TRBV6-1, with 10 bases lining up with TRBD1. The CDR3 contains 16 residues. CDR1 MNHNS and CDR2 SASEGT come from the germline V gene. V dropped 2 bases and J dropped 2; count of bases not matched to a gene: 3. The CDR3 DNA reads TGTGCCAGCAGTGAATCTGGGACAGGGGGCAATCAGCCCCAGCATTTT. Residues: CASSESGTGGNQPQHF.

This rearrangement joins TRBV5-1 to TRBJ2-5; 9 bases agree with TRBD2. The CDR3 runs 14 residues. CDR1 is SGHRS, CDR2 YFSETQ, per germline. With V trimmed by 3 bases and J by 3 bases, 3 bases remained unmatched. The CDR3 loop reads CASSWWTSEETQYF. CDR3 nucleotides: TGCGCCAGCAGCTGGTGGACTAGCGAAGAGACCCAGTACTTC.

This clone was seen more than once but under ten times. The chain couples TRBV7-9 to TRBJ2-7; a possible D gene is TRBD2 (6 bases). The V end lost 2 bases, the J end lost 7 bases, and 9 bases lay between the germline ends. This CDR3 region has 12 residues. The germline CDR1 and CDR2 sequences are SEHNR and FQNEAQ (reference sequence). The CDR3 sequence: CASSLRGGEQYF. CDR3 nucleotide sequence: TGTGCCAGCAGCTTAAGGGGAGGAGAGCAGTACTTC. Full variable domain (missing parts from reference TRBV7-9 and TRBJ2-7): DTGVSQNPRHKITKRGQNVTFRCDPISEHNRLYWYRQTLGQGPEFLTYFQNEAQLEKSRLLSDRFSAERPKGSFSTLEIQRTEQGDSAMYLCASSLRGGEQYFGPGTRLTVT.

This clone was detected only a few times. J is TRBJ2-1 and V is TRBV30; D uncertain. V lost 1 base to trimming and J lost 2 bases, with 12 bases between them. The germline V gene encodes CDR1 GTSNPN and CDR2 SVGIG (reference sequence). The CDR3 runs to 15 residues. The CDR3 sequence: CAWSDGLGTYNEQFF. CDR3 bases: TGTGCCTGGAGTGATGGGCTGGGAACCTACAATGAGCAGTTCTTC.

V usage is TRBV4-1 and J usage is TRBJ1-5; the D gene is possibly TRBD1 (5 bases). This CDR3 has 14 residues. V was pared by 6 bases and J by 7 bases, with 16 bases between. Germline V lookup: CDR1 MGHRA, CDR2 YSYEKL. CDR3 in amino acids: CASSQIPPGQPQHF. The CDR3 bases are TGCGCCAGCAGTCAGATTCCCCCAGGGCAGCCCCAGCATTTT.

This clone was detected only a few times. The chain carries TRBV30 and TRBJ1-3; D gene ambiguous. This CDR3 comprises 15 residues. Germline CDR1 GTSNPN, CDR2 SVGIG (reference sequence). The V and J ends lost 2 bases and 0 bases respectively, with 11 bases between them. This chain's CDR3 is CAWSLGHFSGNTIYF. CDR3 coding DNA: TGTGCCTGGAGTTTGGGCCATTTCTCTGGAAACACCATATATTTT.

V and J are TRBV4-2 and TRBJ2-6; 8 nucleotides agree with TRBD1. The length of the CDR3 is 17 residues. Germline V lookup: CDR1 LGHNA, CDR2 YNFKEQ. V shed 7 bases, J shed 0 bases, and the junction held 8 bases outside the gene matches. The CDR3 region has the DNA TGTGCCAGCACCCCGGGACAGGACATCTCTGGGGCCAACGTCCTGACTTTC. It encodes CASTPGQDISGANVLTF.

This chain links TRBV30 with TRBJ1-6; D may be TRBD1 (5 bases). The V gene lost 5 bases and the J gene lost 5 bases, with 19 bases spanning the gap. Per germline, CDR1 GTSNPN and CDR2 SVGIG (reference sequence). This CDR3 region has 16 residues. CDR3 in amino acids: CAWAPLPGRNNSPLHF. Here the CDR3 DNA reads TGTGCCTGGGCTCCCCTCCCGGGACGCAATAATTCACCCCTCCACTTT.

A few counts support this clone. The chain recombines TRBV2 with TRBJ2-1, with 7 bases matching TRBD1. The CDR3 has 15 amino acids. From germline, CDR1 is SNHLY and CDR2 FYNNEI. V was clipped by 7 bases and J by 8 bases; unmatched bases: 14. CDR3 sequence: CASTKNPQGDDEQFF. The DNA for the CDR3 is TGTGCCAGCACTAAGAACCCCCAGGGGGACGATGAGCAGTTCTTC.